The 13 T cell receptor beta chains reported below all come from one sample, sequenced in a study of breast tumors, draining lymph nodes, adjacent tissues. TCRdb called the multiplex PCR reads again in MiXCR, with one record for every CDR3 protein. The repertoire holds about 140,000 distinct CDR3 sequences, about 20% seen once, with roughly 2.5% in the top ten. Axillary draining lymph nodes of breast cancer patients supplied the node samples. The sample consisted of axillary lymph node tissue. Receptor source: a female donor with breast cancer. Some clones in this sample may be carry-over from other donors' samples.

Many counts were recorded for this clonotype. V is TRBV6-2 or TRBV6-3 and J is TRBJ2-7, with 7 nucleotides matching TRBD1. The CDR3 totals 17 residues. V lost 0 bases to trimming and J lost 0 bases; unmatched junction nucleotides: 8. Germline CDR1 is MNHEY and CDR2 is SVGEGT. In nucleotides, the CDR3 is TGTGCCAGCAGTTACTCGTTAGGGGGCGACCACTCCTACGAGCAGTACTTC. It codes for CASSYSLGGDHSYEQYF.

At least ten counts were recorded for this clonotype. The chain couples TRBV5-1 to TRBJ2-7, with 8 bases matching TRBD1. The CDR3 runs to 15 residues. Trimming at V came to 2 bases and at J to 3 bases, leaving 7 bases not matched to a gene. The germline gives CDR1 SGHRS, CDR2 YFSETQ. The CDR3 DNA is TGCGCCAGCAGCTTACGACAGGGGCCCTTCTACGAGCAGTACTTC. Amino acids: CASSLRQGPFYEQYF.

V and J are TRBV5-1 and TRBJ2-7; D unresolved. In germline, CDR1 is SGHRS, CDR2 YFSETQ. The CDR3 length is 13 residues. V dropped 5 bases and J dropped 3 bases, with 12 bases sitting between them. For the CDR3, the DNA is TGCGCCAGCAGGGACGGGCTCTTCTACGAGCAGTACTTC. Protein sequence: CASRDGLFYEQYF. Variable domain in full (rest from reference TRBV5-1 and TRBJ2-7): KAGVTQTPRYLIKTRGQQVTLSCSPISGHRSVSWYQQTPGQGLQFLFEYFSETQRNKGNFPGRFSGRQFSNSRSEMNVSTLELGDSALYLCASRDGLFYEQYFGPGTRLTVT.

This clonotype was recorded a few times. The chain joins TRBV27 to TRBJ2-3; 9 positions match TRBD2. The germline CDR1 and CDR2 sequences are MNHEY and SMNVEV (reference sequence). This CDR3 has 15 amino acids. Trimming cost V 2 bases and J 9 bases; bases outside gene matches: 9. The CDR3 is CASSLVPSGEGTQYF. In nucleotides, the CDR3 is TGTGCCAGCAGTTTAGTCCCTAGCGGGGAGGGCACGCAGTATTTT.

This clonotype was found many times. The genes are TRBV2 and TRBJ2-3; D uncertain. Germline lookup yields CDR1 SNHLY and CDR2 FYNNEI. Trimming took off 6 bases at V and 1 base at J, with 14 bases between the two ends. The CDR3 contains 15 residues. In DNA form, the CDR3 reads TGTGCCAGCAGACTGCTAGAAACCCGCACAGATACGCAGTATTTT. As protein: CASRLLETRTDTQYF.

This clonotype was seen repeatedly, ten times or more. The chain links TRBV20-1 to TRBJ1-3; the D gene is possibly TRBD1 (6 bases). The ends were cut back, 6 bases at V and 0 bases at J, with 21 bases in the middle. Germline assignment: CDR1 DFQATT and CDR2 SNEGSKA (reference sequence). CDR3 length: 17 residues. The CDR3 sequence: CSAATGFDDDSGNTIYF. CDR3 DNA: TGCAGTGCGGCGACAGGCTTCGATGACGACTCTGGAAACACCATATATTTT.

This clonotype has ten or more counts. V gene TRBV3-1 combines with J gene TRBJ2-5; possibly TRBD2 for D (6 bases). The V and J ends lost 1 base and 3 bases respectively, with 15 bases between them. CDR3 length equals 16 residues. Per the germline V gene, CDR1 is LGHDT and CDR2 is YNNKEL (reference sequence). The CDR3 sequence is CASSQVRGGVKETQYF. The CDR3 nucleotides are TGTGCCAGCAGCCAAGTGCGCGGAGGGGTCAAAGAGACCCAGTACTTC.

This clonotype was counted only a few times. The chain is built from TRBV27 and TRBJ1-5, with D perhaps TRBD1 (6 bases). The V end lost 4 bases, the J end lost 6 bases, and 13 bases lay between the germline ends. Germline CDR1 MNHEY, CDR2 SMNVEV (reference sequence). The CDR3 is made up of 14 amino acids. CDR3 region: CASSSEGGGQPQHF. The CDR3 region has the DNA TGTGCCAGCAGTTCAGAGGGGGGCGGTCAGCCCCAGCATTTT.

In this sample, this clonotype turned up many times. V and J are TRBV7-3 and TRBJ2-3; D might be TRBD1 (6 bases). The CDR3 totals 15 residues. The ends were cut back, 2 bases at V and 0 bases at J, with 9 bases in the middle. Germline CDR1 SGHTA, CDR2 FQGTGA. CDR3 sequence reads: CASSLGGFSTDTQYF. CDR3 DNA: TGTGCCAGCAGCTTAGGGGGCTTTAGCACAGATACGCAGTATTTT.

This clonotype occurred many times. This chain links TRBV14 with TRBJ1-2; D gene uncertain. The V and J ends lost 0 bases and 4 bases respectively, with 15 bases between them. This CDR3 comprises 16 residues. CDR1 and CDR2 from the germline V gene are SGHDN and FVKESK. CDR3 loop: CASSQDSRGIPYGYTF. For the CDR3, the DNA is TGTGCCAGCAGCCAAGATTCGCGTGGGATTCCCTATGGCTACACCTTC.

Only a few counts were recorded for this clonotype. The CDR3 sequence: CASSIRPDRVTRGTQYF. CDR3 DNA sequence: TGTGCCAGTAGTATCCGTCCGGACAGGGTAACTAGGGGGACCCAGTACTTC. The chain joins TRBV19 to TRBJ2-5; 8 bases fit TRBD1. CDR1 is LNHDA and CDR2 is SQIVND in the germline V gene (reference sequence). V dropped 3 bases and J dropped 7; count of bases not matched to a gene: 16. The CDR3 contains 17 residues.

This clonotype was detected many times. V and J are TRBV12-3 or TRBV12-4 and TRBJ1-4; 9 positions agree with TRBD1. The CDR3 is 14 residues long. V lost 6 bases, J lost 5 bases, and 4 bases stayed unmatched. The CDR3 nucleotides read TGTGCCAGCAGACGGACAGGGGTAAATGAAAAACTGTTTTTT. Protein product: CASRRTGVNEKLFF.

This clonotype was seen many times. This sequence joins TRBV11-3 and TRBJ2-5, with D tentatively TRBD1 (6 bases). The CDR3 has 16 amino acids. Trimming stripped 4 bases from V and 0 bases from J, with 15 bases between. CDR1 SGHNT and CDR2 YENEEA come from the germline V gene. CDR3 protein: CASSYQGYRDQETQYF. CDR3 bases: TGTGCCAGCAGCTACCAGGGGTACAGGGACCAAGAGACCCAGTACTTC.